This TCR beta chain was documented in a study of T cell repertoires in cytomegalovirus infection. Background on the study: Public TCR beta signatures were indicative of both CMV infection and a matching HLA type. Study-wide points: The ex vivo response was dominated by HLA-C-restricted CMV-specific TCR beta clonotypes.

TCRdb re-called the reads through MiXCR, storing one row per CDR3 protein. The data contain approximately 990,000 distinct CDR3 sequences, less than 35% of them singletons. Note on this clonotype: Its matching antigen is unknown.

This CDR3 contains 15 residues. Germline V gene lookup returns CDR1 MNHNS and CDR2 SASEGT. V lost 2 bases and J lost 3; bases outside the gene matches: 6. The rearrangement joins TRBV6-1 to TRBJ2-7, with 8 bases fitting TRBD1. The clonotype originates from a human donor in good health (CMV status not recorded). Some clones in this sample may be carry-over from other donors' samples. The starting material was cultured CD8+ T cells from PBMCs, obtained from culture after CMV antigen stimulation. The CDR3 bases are TGTGCCAGCAGTGAATGGGCAGGGGGCATCTACGAGCAGTACTTC. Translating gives CASSEWAGGIYEQYF.